Shown below are 8 T cell receptor beta chains from a single sample sequenced in a study of cytomegalovirus exposure and HLA in healthy donors. Researchers ran the PCR with 60 Vbeta and 13 Jbeta primers. Method: immunoSEQ multiplex PCR; TCRdb's copy keeps in-frame clones and lacks some. Here the sample spans about 120,000 clones, around 68% being singletons. The sample comprised PBMCs. Every receptor here comes from a middle-aged woman in good health and CMV-seropositive.

J is TRBJ1-1 and V is TRBV19; D remains ambiguous. V was clipped by 3 bases and J by 7 bases, with 9 bases between them. This CDR3 contains 12 residues. Germline V gene lookup returns CDR1 LNHDA and CDR2 SQIVND (reference sequence). CDR3 protein: CASSMPGIEAFF. For the CDR3, the DNA is TGTGCCAGTAGTATGCCCGGGATTGAAGCTTTCTTT.

The genes are TRBV19 and TRBJ2-1; 9 nucleotides match TRBD2. V lost 6 bases and J lost 0; bases outside the gene matches: 9. The germline V gene encodes CDR1 LNHDA and CDR2 SQIVND (reference sequence). This CDR3 is 17 amino acids long. In DNA, the CDR3 is TGTGCCAGTAGCCGACCAGGACTAGCGAGCTCCTACAATGAGCAGTTCTTC. This codes for CASSRPGLASSYNEQFF.

This chain uses TRBV5-1 with TRBJ2-3; D remains unclear. V was cut by 1 base and J by 0 bases, with 9 bases left in between. Germline V CDR1 and CDR2: SGHRS, YFSETQ. The CDR3 spans 15 residues. CDR3 sequence (DNA): TGCGCCAGCAGCTTGTCCCCGACTAGCACAGATACGCAGTATTTT. The encoded protein is CASSLSPTSTDTQYF.

The chain combines TRBV27 with TRBJ2-7, with 12 bases fitting TRBD2. The germline CDR1 and CDR2 sequences are MNHEY and SMNVEV (reference sequence). This CDR3 is 13 amino acids long. V dropped 4 bases and J dropped 6; count of bases not matched to a gene: 1. In DNA, the CDR3 is TGTGCCAGCAGTTCGGGACTAGCGGGCGAGCAGTACTTC. Protein product: CASSSGLAGEQYF.

With regard to this clone: The junction departs from germline at one end; a sequencing error may be responsible. The CDR3 coding sequence is TGTGTCAGCAGCTTAAAGTCGGATCAGCCCCAGCATTTT. As protein: CVSSLKSDQPQHF. The chain couples TRBV7-9 to TRBJ1-5; no firm D call. Germline CDR1 and CDR2: SEHNR and FQNEAQ (reference sequence). The CDR3 covers 13 residues.

The chain carries TRBV27 and TRBJ1-2, with 7 bases lining up with TRBD1. The CDR3 is 15 residues long. Germline V gene sequence: CDR1 MNHEY, CDR2 SMNVEV (reference sequence). The V segment lost 7 bases and the J segment 8 bases; nucleotides outside the gene matches: 16. The CDR3 is CASTRTGLTTEGYTF. The CDR3 DNA reads TGTGCCAGCACCAGGACAGGCCTTACGACTGAAGGCTACACCTTC.

This clone came up once. The chain links TRBV5-4 to TRBJ2-5; 7 nucleotides agree with TRBD1. V dropped 3 bases and J dropped 5; count of bases not matched to a gene: 10. The CDR3 is made up of 15 amino acids. The germline CDR1 and CDR2 sequences are SGHNT and YYREEE (reference sequence). This CDR3 is CASSSSRQGRETQYF. The DNA for the CDR3 is TGTGCCAGCAGCTCCTCCCGACAGGGCCGTGAGACCCAGTACTTC. Variable domain in full (rest from reference TRBV5-4 and TRBJ2-5): ETGVTQSPTHLIKTRGQQVTLRCSSQSGHNTVSWYQQALGQGPQFIFQYYREEENGRGNFPPRFSGLQFPNYSSELNVNALELDDSALYLCASSSSRQGRETQYFGPGTRLLVL.

CDR3 protein: CASSYGSSGNTIYF. CDR3 nucleotides: TGTGCCAGCAGTTACGGGAGCTCTGGAAACACCATATATTTT. The rearrangement links TRBV6-6 to TRBJ1-3; no clear D gene. CDR3 size: 14 residues. Germline CDR1 and CDR2: MNHNY and SVGAGI (reference sequence). V lost 2 bases to trimming and J lost 0 bases, with 5 bases between them.